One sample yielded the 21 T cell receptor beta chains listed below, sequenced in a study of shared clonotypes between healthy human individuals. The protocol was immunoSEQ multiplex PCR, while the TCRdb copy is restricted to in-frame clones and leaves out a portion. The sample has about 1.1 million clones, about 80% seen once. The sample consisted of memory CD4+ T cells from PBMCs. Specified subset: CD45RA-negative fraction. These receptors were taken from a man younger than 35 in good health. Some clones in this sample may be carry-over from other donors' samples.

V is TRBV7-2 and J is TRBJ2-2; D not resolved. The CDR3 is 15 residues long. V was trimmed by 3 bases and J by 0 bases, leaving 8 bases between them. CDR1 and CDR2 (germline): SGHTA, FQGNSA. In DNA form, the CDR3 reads TGTGCCAGCAGCTTTCTCGGCGCGAACACCGGGGAGCTGTTTTTT. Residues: CASSFLGANTGELFF.

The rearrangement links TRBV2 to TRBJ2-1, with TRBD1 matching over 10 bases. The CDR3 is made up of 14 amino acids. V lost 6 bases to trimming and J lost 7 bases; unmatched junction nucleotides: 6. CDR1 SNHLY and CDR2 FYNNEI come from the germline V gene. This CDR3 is CASSRDRGGNEQFF. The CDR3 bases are TGTGCCAGCAGCCGGGACAGGGGTGGAAATGAGCAGTTCTTC. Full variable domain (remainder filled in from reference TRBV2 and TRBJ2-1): EPEVTQTPSHQVTQMGQEVILRCVPISNHLYFYWYRQILGQKVEFLVSFYNNEISEKSEIFDDQFSVERPDGSNFTLKIRSTKLEDSAMYFCASSRDRGGNEQFFGPGTRLTVL.

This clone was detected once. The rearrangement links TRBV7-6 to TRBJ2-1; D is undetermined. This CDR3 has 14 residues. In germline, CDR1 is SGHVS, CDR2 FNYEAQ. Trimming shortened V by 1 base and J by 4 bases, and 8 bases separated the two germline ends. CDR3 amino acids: CASSLGSAYNEQFF. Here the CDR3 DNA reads TGTGCCAGCAGCTTAGGGTCGGCTTACAATGAGCAGTTCTTC.

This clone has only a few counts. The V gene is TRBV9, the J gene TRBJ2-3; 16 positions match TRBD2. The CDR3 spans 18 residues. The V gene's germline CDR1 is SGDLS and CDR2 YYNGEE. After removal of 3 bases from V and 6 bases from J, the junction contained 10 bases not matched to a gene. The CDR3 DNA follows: TGTGCCAGCAGCGAGGGGGGACTAGCGGGAGGGCAGGTGGATACGCAGTATTTT. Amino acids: CASSEGGLAGGQVDTQYF.

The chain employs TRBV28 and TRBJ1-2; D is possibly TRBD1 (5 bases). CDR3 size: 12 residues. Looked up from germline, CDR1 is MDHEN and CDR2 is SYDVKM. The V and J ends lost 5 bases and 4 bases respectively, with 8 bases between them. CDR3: CASSGGVYGYTF. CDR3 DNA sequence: TGTGCCAGCAGTGGGGGGGTCTATGGCTACACCTTC.

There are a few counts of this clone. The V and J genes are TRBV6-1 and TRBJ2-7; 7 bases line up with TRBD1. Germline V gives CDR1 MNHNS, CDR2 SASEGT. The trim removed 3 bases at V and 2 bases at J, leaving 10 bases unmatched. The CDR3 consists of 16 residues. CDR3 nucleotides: TGTGCCAGCAGTGATCACCAAGGGGACAGAGCCTACGAGCAGTACTTC. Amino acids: CASSDHQGDRAYEQYF.

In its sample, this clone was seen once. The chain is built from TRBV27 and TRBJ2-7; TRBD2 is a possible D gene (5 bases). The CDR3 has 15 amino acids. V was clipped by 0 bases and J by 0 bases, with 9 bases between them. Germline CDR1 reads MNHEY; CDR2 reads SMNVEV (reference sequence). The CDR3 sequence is CASSLSLGSSYEQYF. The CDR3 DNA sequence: TGTGCCAGCAGTTTATCTTTGGGGAGCTCCTACGAGCAGTACTTC.

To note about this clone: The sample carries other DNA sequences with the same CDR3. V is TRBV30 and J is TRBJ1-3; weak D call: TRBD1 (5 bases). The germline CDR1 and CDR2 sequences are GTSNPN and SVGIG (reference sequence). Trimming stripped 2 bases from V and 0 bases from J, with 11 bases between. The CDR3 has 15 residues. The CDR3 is CAWSPRGVSGNTIYF. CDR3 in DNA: TGTGCCTGGAGTCCGAGAGGGGTCTCTGGAAACACCATATATTTT.

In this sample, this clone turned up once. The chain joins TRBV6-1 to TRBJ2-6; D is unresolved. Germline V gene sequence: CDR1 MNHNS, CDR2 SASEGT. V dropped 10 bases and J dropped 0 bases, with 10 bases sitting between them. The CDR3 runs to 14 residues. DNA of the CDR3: TGTGCCACCAACCTCAACTCTGGGGCCAACGTCCTGACTTTC. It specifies CATNLNSGANVLTF.

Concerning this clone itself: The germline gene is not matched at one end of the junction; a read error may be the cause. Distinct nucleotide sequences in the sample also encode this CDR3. The CDR3 bases are TGTGCCAGCAGTTTGTTTCAGTCCATCCACGGGTTGCCCAAAAATATTCAGTACTTC. Protein product: CASSLFQSIHGLPKNIQYF. V is TRBV28 and J is TRBJ2-4; D unclear. CDR3 length: 19 residues. Germline V gene sequence: CDR1 MDHEN, CDR2 SYDVKM.

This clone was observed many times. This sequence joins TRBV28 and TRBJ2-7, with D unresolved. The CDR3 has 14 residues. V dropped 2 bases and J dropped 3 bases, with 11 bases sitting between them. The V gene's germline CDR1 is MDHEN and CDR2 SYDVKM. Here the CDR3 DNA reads TGTGCCAGCAGTTTAAAGGTGTGGGGCTACGAGCAGTACTTC. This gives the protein CASSLKVWGYEQYF. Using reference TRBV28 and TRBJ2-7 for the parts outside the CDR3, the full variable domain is DVKVTQSSRYLVKRTGEKVFLECVQDMDHENMFWYRQDPGLGLRLIYFSYDVKMKEKGDIPEGYSVSREKKERFSLILESASTNQTSMYLCASSLKVWGYEQYFGPGTRLTVT.

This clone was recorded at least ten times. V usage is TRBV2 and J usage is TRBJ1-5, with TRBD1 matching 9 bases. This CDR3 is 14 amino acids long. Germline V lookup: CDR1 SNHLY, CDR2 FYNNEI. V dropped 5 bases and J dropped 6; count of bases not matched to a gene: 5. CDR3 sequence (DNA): TGTGCCAGCAGTTTGGGGACAGGGAGTCAGCCCCAGCATTTT. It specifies CASSLGTGSQPQHF.

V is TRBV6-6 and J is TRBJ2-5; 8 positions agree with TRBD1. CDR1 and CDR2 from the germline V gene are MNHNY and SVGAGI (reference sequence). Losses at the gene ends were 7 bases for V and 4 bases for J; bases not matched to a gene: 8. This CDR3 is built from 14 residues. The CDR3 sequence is CASTDRGSGETQYF. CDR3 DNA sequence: TGTGCCAGCACCGACAGGGGCTCTGGAGAGACCCAGTACTTC.

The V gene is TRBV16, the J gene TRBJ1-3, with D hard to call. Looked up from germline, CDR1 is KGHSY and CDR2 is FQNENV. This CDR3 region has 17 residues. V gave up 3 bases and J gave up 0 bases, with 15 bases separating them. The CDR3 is CASSHRERVLSGNTIYF. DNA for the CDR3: TGTGCCAGCAGCCATCGAGAGCGGGTACTCTCTGGAAACACCATATATTTT. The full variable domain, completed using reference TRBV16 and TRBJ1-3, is GEEVAQTPKHLVRGEGQKAKLYCAPIKGHSYVFWYQQVLKNEFKFLISFQNENVFDETGMPKERFSAKCLPNSPCSLEIQATKLEDSAVYFCASSHRERVLSGNTIYFGEGSWLTVV.

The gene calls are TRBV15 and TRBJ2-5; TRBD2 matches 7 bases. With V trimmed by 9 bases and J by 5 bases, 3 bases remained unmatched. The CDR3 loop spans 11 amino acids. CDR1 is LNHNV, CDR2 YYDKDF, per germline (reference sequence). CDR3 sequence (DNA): TGTGCCACGGGAGGGGAGGAGACCCAGTACTTC. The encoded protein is CATGGEETQYF.

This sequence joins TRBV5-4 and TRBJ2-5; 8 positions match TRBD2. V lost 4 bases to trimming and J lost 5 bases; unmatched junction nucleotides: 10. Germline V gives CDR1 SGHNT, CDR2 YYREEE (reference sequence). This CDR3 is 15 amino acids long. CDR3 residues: CASSAASGLGETQYF. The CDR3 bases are TGTGCCAGCAGCGCGGCTAGCGGGCTGGGGGAGACCCAGTACTTC.

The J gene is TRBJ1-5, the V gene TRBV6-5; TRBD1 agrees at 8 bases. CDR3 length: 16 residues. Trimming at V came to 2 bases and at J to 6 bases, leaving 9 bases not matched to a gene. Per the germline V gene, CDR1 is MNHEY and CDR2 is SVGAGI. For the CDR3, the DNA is TGTGCCAGCAGTTACAACAGGGGGGGACTAGGTCAGCCCCAGCATTTT. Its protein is CASSYNRGGLGQPQHF.

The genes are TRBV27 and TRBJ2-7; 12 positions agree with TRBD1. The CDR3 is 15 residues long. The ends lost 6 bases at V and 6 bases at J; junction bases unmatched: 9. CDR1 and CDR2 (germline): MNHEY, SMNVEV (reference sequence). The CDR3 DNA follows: TGTGCCAGCAGAGTTCCGGGACAGGGGGCGCGCGAGCAGTACTTC. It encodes CASRVPGQGAREQYF.

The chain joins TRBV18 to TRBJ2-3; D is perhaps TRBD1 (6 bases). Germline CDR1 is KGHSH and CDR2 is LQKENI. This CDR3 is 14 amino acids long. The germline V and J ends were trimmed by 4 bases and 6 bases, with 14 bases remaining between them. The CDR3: CASSRAQTGDTQYF. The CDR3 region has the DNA TGTGCCAGCTCACGGGCCCAAACAGGGGATACGCAGTATTTT.

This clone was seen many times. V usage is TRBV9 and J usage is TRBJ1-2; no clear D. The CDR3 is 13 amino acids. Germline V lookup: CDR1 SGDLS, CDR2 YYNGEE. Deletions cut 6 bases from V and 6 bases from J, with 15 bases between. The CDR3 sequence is CASTGGDFNGYTF. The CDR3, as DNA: TGTGCCAGCACCGGCGGGGATTTTAATGGCTACACCTTC.

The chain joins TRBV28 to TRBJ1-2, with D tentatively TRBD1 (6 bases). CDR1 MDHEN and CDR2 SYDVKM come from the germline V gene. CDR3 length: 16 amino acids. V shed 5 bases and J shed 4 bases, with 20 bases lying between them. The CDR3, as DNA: TGTGCCAGCAGTAAGGGGGGGTTGGGAAGCCCCTATGGCTACACCTTC. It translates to CASSKGGLGSPYGYTF.